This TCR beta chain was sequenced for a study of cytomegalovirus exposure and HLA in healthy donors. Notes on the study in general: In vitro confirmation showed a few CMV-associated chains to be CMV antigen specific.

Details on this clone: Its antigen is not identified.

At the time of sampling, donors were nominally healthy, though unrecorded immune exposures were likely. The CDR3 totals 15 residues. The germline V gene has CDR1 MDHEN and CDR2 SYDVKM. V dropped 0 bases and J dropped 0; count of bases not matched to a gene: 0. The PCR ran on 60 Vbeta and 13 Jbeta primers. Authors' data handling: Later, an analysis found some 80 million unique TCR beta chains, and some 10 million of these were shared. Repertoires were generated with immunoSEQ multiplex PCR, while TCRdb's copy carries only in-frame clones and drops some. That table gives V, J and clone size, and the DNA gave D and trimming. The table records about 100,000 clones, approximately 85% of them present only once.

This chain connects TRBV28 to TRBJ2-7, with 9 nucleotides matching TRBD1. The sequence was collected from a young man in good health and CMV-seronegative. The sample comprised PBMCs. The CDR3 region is CASSLWTGGSYEQYF. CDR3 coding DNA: TGTGCCAGCAGTTTATGGACAGGGGGCTCCTACGAGCAGTACTTC.